The 25 T cell receptor beta chains presented below share a single source sample, sequenced in a study of breast tumors, draining lymph nodes, adjacent tissues. TCRdb reanalysed the multiplex PCR reads using MiXCR and keeps one entry per CDR3 protein. The table has some 120,000 distinct CDR3 sequences, about 20% seen once; the top ten hold 2% to 2.5%. The lymph nodes were axillary draining lymph nodes from breast cancer patients. Sequenced material: axillary lymph node tissue. These receptor sequences come from a female donor with breast cancer. Some clones in this sample may be carry-over from other donors' samples.

This clonotype was counted between two and nine times. The chain combines TRBV28 with TRBJ2-5, with a tentative D call TRBD1 (5 bases). The CDR3 length is 14 residues. The germline gives CDR1 MDHEN, CDR2 SYDVKM. The ends were cut back, 6 bases at V and 2 bases at J, with 13 bases in the middle. This chain's CDR3 is CASSKTDSQETQYF. CDR3 nucleotides: TGTGCCAGCAGCAAAACCGACAGTCAAGAGACCCAGTACTTC.

Ten or more counts support this clonotype. This sequence joins TRBV30 and TRBJ2-3, with D tentatively TRBD1 or TRBD2 (5 bases each). The germline CDR1 and CDR2 sequences are GTSNPN and SVGIG (reference sequence). With 1 base removed from V and 4 bases from J, the gap between germline ends came to 9 bases. The CDR3 loop spans 13 amino acids. Here the CDR3 reads CAWSGGNPDTQYF. Written as DNA, the CDR3 is TGTGCCTGGAGTGGGGGGAATCCAGATACGCAGTATTTT.

This clonotype occurred a few times. The V gene is TRBV6-1, the J gene TRBJ1-2; D is possibly TRBD1 (5 bases). The germline CDR1 and CDR2 sequences are MNHNS and SASEGT. The CDR3 spans 14 residues. V lost 4 bases, J lost 6 bases, and 15 bases lay in between. The CDR3 loop reads CASSALGLYNGYTF. DNA for the CDR3: TGTGCCAGCAGTGCCCTGGGACTTTATAATGGCTACACCTTC.

In this sample, this clonotype turned up many times. V usage is TRBV6-4 and J usage is TRBJ1-2, with TRBD1 as a possible D gene (5 bases). This CDR3 contains 13 residues. V lost 0 bases and J lost 7, with 9 bases in between. Germline CDR1 reads MRHNA; CDR2 reads SNTAGT. For the CDR3, the DNA is TGTGCCAGCAGTGACTCGGGGGGTCTTGGCTACACCTTC. The encoded protein is CASSDSGGLGYTF.

Notes on this clonotype: A much larger clone differs from this one at a single base, so this may be a read error. A read error is likely, as this CDR3 ends without the conserved phenylalanine or tryptophan. The V and J genes are TRBV28 and TRBJ1-6; D not resolved. Between the trimmed V and J ends, which lost 7 bases and 5 bases, there was a span of 12 bases. Germline V lookup: CDR1 MDHEN, CDR2 SYDVKM. The CDR3 is made up of 14 amino acids. CDR3 amino acids: CASNPTGNNSPLHS. The CDR3 region has the DNA TGTGCCAGCAACCCTACGGGGAATAATTCACCCCTCCACTCT.

This clonotype was counted a few times. V usage is TRBV27 and J usage is TRBJ2-1, with 12 bases fitting TRBD2. The CDR3 totals 17 residues. CDR1 and CDR2 from the germline V gene are MNHEY and SMNVEV (reference sequence). The V gene end was trimmed by 3 bases and the J gene end by 8 bases; junction bases not matched to a gene: 11. The CDR3 bases are TGTGCCAGCAGTTTGTTGTTGCCGGGACTAGCGGGTTATGAGCAGTTCTTC. It specifies CASSLLLPGLAGYEQFF.

This clonotype was observed a few times. This sequence joins TRBV5-1 and TRBJ2-6; D unresolved. CDR1 and CDR2 (germline): SGHRS, YFSETQ. This CDR3 region has 15 residues. Trimming took off 0 bases at V and 0 bases at J, with 4 bases between the two ends. CDR3 sequence (DNA): TGCGCCAGCAGCTTGGAACCCTCTGGGGCCAACGTCCTGACTTTC. It specifies CASSLEPSGANVLTF.

This sequence joins TRBV25-1 and TRBJ2-2; 8 bases line up with TRBD2. Per the germline V gene, CDR1 is MGHDK and CDR2 is SYGVNS. CDR3 size: 15 residues. Losses at the gene ends were 1 base for V and 6 bases for J; bases not matched to a gene: 4. CDR3 in amino acids: CASSEWRGASGELFF. The CDR3 DNA follows: TGTGCCAGCAGTGAATGGCGGGGGGCGTCCGGGGAGCTGTTTTTT. The entire variable domain, with the rest obtained from reference TRBV25-1 and TRBJ2-2, is as follows: EADIYQTPRYLVIGTGKKITLECSQTMGHDKMYWYQQDPGMELHLIHYSYGVNSTEKGDLSSESTVSRIRTEHFPLTLESARPSHTSQYLCASSEWRGASGELFFGEGSRLTVL.

This clonotype occurred many times. J is TRBJ1-5 and V is TRBV10-3; no firm D call. This CDR3 spans 15 amino acids. Germline CDR1 is ENHRY and CDR2 is SYGVKD. V gave up 0 bases and J gave up 3 bases, with 9 bases separating them. CDR3 nucleotide sequence: TGTGCCATCAGTGAGTCCGACGCATACAATCAGCCCCAGCATTTT. This gives the protein CAISESDAYNQPQHF.

In its sample, this clonotype was seen many times. The chain carries TRBV6-4 and TRBJ1-6; D gene uncertain. Germline loops: CDR1 MRHNA, CDR2 SNTAGT. The CDR3 is 14 amino acids. V was clipped by 3 bases and J by 10 bases, with 13 bases between them. The DNA for the CDR3 is TGTGCCAGCAGTGAATCCGTCGTCTCCTCACCCCTCCACTTT. Its protein is CASSESVVSSPLHF.

The chain employs TRBV11-2 and TRBJ2-7, with no clear D. The V end was cut by 5 bases, the J end by 3 bases, with 11 bases between. Germline V gene lookup returns CDR1 SGHAT and CDR2 FQNNGV. The length of the CDR3 is 13 residues. Here the CDR3 DNA reads TGTGCCAGCAGCCCCTACATGAACTACGAGCAGTACTTC. It translates to CASSPYMNYEQYF.

This clonotype was picked up many times. The chain couples TRBV18 to TRBJ2-5; no firm D call. The germline V gene has CDR1 KGHSH and CDR2 LQKENI. V lost 4 bases and J 5 bases, leaving 11 bases between the germline ends. The CDR3 totals 13 residues. CDR3 in amino acids: CASSRDQPETQYF. The DNA of the CDR3 is TGTGCCAGCTCACGCGATCAGCCGGAGACCCAGTACTTC.

The sample holds many counts of this clonotype. The V and J genes are TRBV2 and TRBJ2-3; TRBD2 matches 7 bases. Germline CDR1 SNHLY, CDR2 FYNNEI. The CDR3 sequence is 13 residues long. V gave up 7 bases and J gave up 11 bases; unmatched junction bases: 12. The DNA of the CDR3 is TGTGCCAGCATTCCGGCGGCCGGGGGGATGCAGTATTTT. The encoded protein is CASIPAAGGMQYF.

Many counts were recorded for this clonotype. The chain couples TRBV20-1 to TRBJ1-6; 8 nucleotides align to TRBD1. The CDR3 is 15 amino acids. CDR1 and CDR2 (germline): DFQATT, SNEGSKA (reference sequence). J lost 7 bases, V lost 3 bases, and 8 bases had no gene match. CDR3 residues: CSARGMGQVNSPLHF. As DNA, the CDR3 is TGCAGTGCTAGGGGAATGGGACAGGTGAATTCACCCCTCCACTTT.

This clonotype has a count of ten or more. The chain is built from TRBV6-5 and TRBJ1-2; D call uncertain. The V gene lost 2 bases and the J gene lost 5 bases, with 9 bases spanning the gap. The CDR3 loop spans 13 amino acids. The germline V gene encodes CDR1 MNHEY and CDR2 SVGAGI. The CDR3 coding sequence is TGTGCCAGCAGTTACGGAGGGAATTATGGCTACACCTTC. Translation: CASSYGGNYGYTF.

This clonotype is a singleton in its sample. Possible read error: a much larger clone is one base away. This chain connects TRBV6-2 or TRBV6-3 to TRBJ2-7; D uncertain. CDR3 length: 13 residues. Germline CDR1 MNHEY, CDR2 SVGEGT. The chain's CDR3 is CAGSYSVYYEQYF. The CDR3 DNA is TGTGCCGGCAGTTACTCGGTCTACTACGAGCAGTACTTC.

This clonotype was detected many times. The chain combines TRBV6-5 with TRBJ2-5, with a possible D match to TRBD1 (6 bases). The germline V gene has CDR1 MNHEY and CDR2 SVGAGI. V lost 6 bases, J lost 2 bases, and 13 bases lay in between. The length of the CDR3 is 14 residues. The CDR3 DNA is TGTGCCAGCAGGCTCGGGACAAATCAAGAGACCCAGTACTTC. Protein product: CASRLGTNQETQYF.

The chain links TRBV6-1 to TRBJ1-2; the D is unclear. V dropped 5 bases and J dropped 3 bases, with 13 bases sitting between them. Germline CDR1 MNHNS, CDR2 SASEGT. The CDR3 is 14 residues long. CDR3 sequence (DNA): TGTGCCAGCAGTACATTCCGGGCAGACTATGGCTACACCTTC. Protein product: CASSTFRADYGYTF.

This clonotype was counted at least ten times. The chain is built from TRBV15 and TRBJ1-5; D is uncertain. Germline V gene data show CDR1 as LNHNV and CDR2 as YYDKDF (reference sequence). The CDR3 extends over 12 amino acids. V was clipped by 0 bases and J by 4 bases, with 1 base between them. DNA for the CDR3: TGTGCCACCAGCAGAGATAATCAGCCCCAGCATTTT. Translating gives CATSRDNQPQHF.

This clonotype showed up many times. This sequence joins TRBV9 and TRBJ1-2; TRBD1 matches at 7 bases. This CDR3 region has 14 residues. The germline V gene has CDR1 SGDLS and CDR2 YYNGEE. Trimming removed 0 bases from V and 4 bases from J; junction bases left unmatched: 3. CDR3 sequence: CASSVGQGLYGYTF. The CDR3 DNA is TGTGCCAGCAGCGTAGGACAGGGCCTCTATGGCTACACCTTC.

In this sample, this clonotype turned up many times. V gene TRBV5-5 combines with J gene TRBJ1-3, with TRBD1 matching over 9 bases. The CDR3 sequence is 16 residues long. Germline-derived CDR1 and CDR2 are SGHKS and YYEKEE (reference sequence). V was pared by 3 bases and J by 0 bases, with 4 bases of the junction left unmatched. The CDR3 reads CASSYRTGDSGNTIYF. As DNA, the CDR3 is TGTGCCAGCAGCTACCGGACAGGGGACTCTGGAAACACCATATATTTT.

This clonotype showed up many times. The rearrangement joins TRBV12-3 or TRBV12-4 to TRBJ2-3, with D possibly TRBD2 on 5 matching bases. The CDR3 totals 15 residues. V was cut by 8 bases and J by 4 bases, with 19 bases left in between. DNA of the CDR3: TGTGCCAGCTATACTAGATGGGCCCCCGCAGATACGCAGTATTTT. Its translation: CASYTRWAPADTQYF.

The sample holds many counts of this clonotype. The rearrangement uses TRBV20-1 and TRBJ1-4, with D maybe TRBD1 (6 bases). The V gene lost 0 bases and the J gene lost 8 bases, with 13 bases spanning the gap. This CDR3 is 14 amino acids long. CDR1 DFQATT and CDR2 SNEGSKA come from the germline V gene (reference sequence). The CDR3 nucleotides are TGCAGTGCTAGAGATACCGGGACAAACGAAAAACTGTTTTTT. It translates to CSARDTGTNEKLFF.

Details on this clonotype: This could be a read error, since a much larger clone is one nucleotide away. CDR3 protein: CSVRNTGELSF. The DNA of the CDR3 is TGCAGCGTTAGGAACACCGGGGAGCTGTCTTTT. J is TRBJ2-2 and V is TRBV29-1; D may be TRBD2 (5 bases). Germline CDR1 SQVTM, CDR2 ANQGSEA. This CDR3 has 11 amino acids.

This clonotype was counted at least ten times. The gene calls are TRBV18 and TRBJ2-3; D remains unclear. The CDR3 has 13 residues. CDR1 is KGHSH, CDR2 LQKENI, per germline. V gave up 1 base and J gave up 0 bases, with 2 bases separating them. In DNA form, the CDR3 reads TGTGCCAGCTCACCACAGAGCACAGATACGCAGTATTTT. This gives the protein CASSPQSTDTQYF.